This TCR beta chain is drawn from a study of blood T cells in healthy people across ages. The authors ran a second PCR of 7 to 11 cycles using a sample-barcoded 5' primer and a J-beta primer mix. TCRdb passed the 5' RACE reads through MiXCR, listing each CDR3 protein once. The data hold roughly 1,500,000 distinct CDR3 sequences, with approximately 32% observed a single time. Ten milliliters of peripheral blood were drawn from each donor. Every sample yielded at least 6 million isolated PBMCs. The clonotype originates from a woman aged 25 to 39 in good health. Input material: blood.

The CDR3 is CASSEGESDEQYF. The CDR3 region has the DNA TGTGCCAGCAGTGAGGGGGAAAGCGACGAGCAGTACTTC. This chain links TRBV6-1 with TRBJ2-7; D possibly matches TRBD1 or TRBD2 (5 bases each). V lost 3 bases and J 5 bases, leaving 11 bases between the germline ends. From germline, CDR1 is MNHNS and CDR2 SASEGT. There are 13 residues in the CDR3.